This TCR beta chain came from a study of regulatory T cells in long-lasting Graves disease. CDR3 length: 14 residues. Germline V gene data show CDR1 as SQVTM and CDR2 as ANQGSEA. V lost 4 bases and J lost 1, with 13 bases in between. Points on this clonotype: Its specificity is unknown.

The study, taken as a whole, reports: Persistent disease was characterized by preferential usage of TRBV28, TRBJ1-2 and TRBJ2-5.

The time point denotes: newly diagnosed GD, antithyroid drugs for less than 3 months. The TCR library was prepared using RNA isolated from PBMCs. The patients were drawn from one endocrinology department in Xi'an, China. For TCR beta, libraries came from iRepertoire HTBI primers and Arm-PCR of CDR3 regions. MiXCR, run by TCRdb on the multiplex PCR reads, gives a single entry per CDR3 protein. There are fewer than 550,000 distinct CDR3 sequences in the sample; roughly 16% occur only once, and 25% lies in the top ten. A further study also used this sample, focusing on T cells in Graves' hyperthyroidism and ophthalmopathy.

The chain carries TRBV29-1 and TRBJ1-1; no firm D call. The sample was peripheral blood mononuclear cells (PBMCs), taken at new diagnosis, from a patient treated with antithyroid drugs. The sequence was obtained from a woman aged 35-60 years with Graves disease. CDR3 amino acids: CSVGATETNTEAFF. CDR3 nucleotides: TGCAGCGTTGGGGCGACGGAAACGAACACTGAAGCTTTCTTT.